One and the same sample provided the 30 T cell receptor beta chains below, sequenced in a study of T cell clonality in common variable immunodeficiency. Overall study findings and caveats: Fewer deletions and N-nucleotide insertions were reportedly seen in common variable immunodeficiency TCR beta sequences.

Their cognate antigens are unknown. TCRdb's copy holds only in-frame clones and misses some; the assay was immunoSEQ multiplex PCR. The table records 25,000 or so clones without singletons, the ten largest covering approximately 24%. The specimen sequenced was peripheral blood mononuclear cells. These receptors were collected from a human donor with common variable immunodeficiency.

The sample holds a few counts of this clone. The CDR3 extends 3 residues past the end of the read, so its final part is completed from the germline J gene. The rearrangement links TRBV19 to TRBJ1-5, with D perhaps TRBD1 (5 bases). In germline, CDR1 is LNHDA, CDR2 SQIVND (reference sequence). V lost 6 bases to trimming and J lost 3 bases, with 15 bases between them. The CDR3 is 15 residues long. CDR3 protein: CASSSGRQFNQPQHF. CDR3 DNA (partial): TGTGCCAGTAGCTCGGGAAGACAGTTCAATCAGCCC.

This clone was seen only a few times. The read is 3 residues too short to cover the CDR3 end, so that end is filled in from the germline J gene. This rearrangement joins TRBV7-6 to TRBJ2-7; TRBD1 matches at 8 bases. V trimming: 5 bases; J trimming: 6 bases; junction bases outside the gene matches: 15. Looked up from germline, CDR1 is SGHVS and CDR2 is FNYEAQ. This CDR3 spans 16 amino acids. The CDR3 bases that were read are TGTGCCAGCAGCCCCACAGGGGGTGAACTAGCCGGCGAG. Amino acids: CASSPTGGELAGE. In full, the CDR3 is CASSPTGGELAGEQYF.

By share of the sample, this clone is medium-sized. The read terminates 3 residues before the CDR3 end, so the remaining end is supplied by the germline J gene. This chain connects TRBV7-9 to TRBJ2-7; 10 bases line up with TRBD1. Germline CDR1 reads SEHNR; CDR2 reads FQNEAQ (reference sequence). After removal of 5 bases from V and 6 bases from J, the junction contained 7 bases not matched to a gene. The CDR3 covers 14 residues. CDR3 residues: CASSLTGTGVEQYF. The sequenced part of the CDR3 DNA is TGTGCCAGCAGCCTAACCGGGACAGGGGTCGAG. Filled out from reference TRBV7-9 and TRBJ2-7, the complete variable domain reads DTGVSQNPRHKITKRGQNVTFRCDPISEHNRLYWYRQTLGQGPEFLTYFQNEAQLEKSRLLSDRFSAERPKGSFSTLEIQRTEQGDSAMYLCASSLTGTGVEQYFGPGTRLTVT.

This clone has more than one count but fewer than ten. The read terminates 3 residues ahead of where the CDR3 ends, so the germline J gene completes it. This chain connects TRBV6-2 or TRBV6-3 to TRBJ2-3; 12 nucleotides line up with TRBD2. This CDR3 is built from 15 residues. Germline trimming cut 6 bases from V and 5 bases from J; bases unmatched to any gene: 6. Germline V gene data show CDR1 as MNHEY and CDR2 as SVGEGT. The CDR3 reads CASRGLAGSIDTQYF. CDR3 DNA, as far as it was read: TGTGCCAGCAGAGGACTAGCGGGGTCCATAGATACG.

Regarding this clone: The CDR3 extends 3 residues past the end of the read, so its final part is completed from the germline J gene. This chain links TRBV19 with TRBJ1-5; D may be TRBD1 (5 bases). The germline V gene has CDR1 LNHDA and CDR2 SQIVND (reference sequence). V lost 0 bases to trimming and J lost 3 bases, with 15 bases between them. The CDR3 is 17 residues long. Incomplete CDR3 DNA: TGTGCCAGTAGTATAGATTTTCAGGGAGGGTCCAATCAGCCC. Amino acids: CASSIDFQGGSNQP. The whole CDR3 is CASSIDFQGGSNQPQHF.

This clone was seen only a few times. The observed sequence ends 3 residues before the CDR3 terminus, with the missing tail filled in from the germline J gene. The chain links TRBV20-1 to TRBJ1-6; 12 bases are a match to TRBD1. Germline assignment: CDR1 DFQATT and CDR2 SNEGSKA (reference sequence). Losses at the gene ends were 0 bases for V and 9 bases for J; bases not matched to a gene: 9. CDR3 length: 17 amino acids. The CDR3 here is CSARDSTGTGGSSPLHF. CDR3 DNA (partial): TGCAGTGCTAGAGACTCGACCGGGACAGGGGGCAGTTCACCC.

Many counts were recorded for this clone. The read finishes 3 residues shy of the CDR3 end, and the germline J gene is used to complete it. The rearrangement links TRBV12-3 or TRBV12-4 to TRBJ2-1; tentative D call: TRBD2 (6 bases). This CDR3 is built from 15 residues. V was clipped by 2 bases and J by 4 bases, with 12 bases between them. The CDR3 loop is CASSLRRGGYNEQFF. CDR3 bases read: TGTGCCAGCAGTTTAAGGCGGGGAGGTTACAATGAG.

There are many counts of this clone. The CDR3 extends 3 residues past the end of the read, so its final part is completed from the germline J gene. V is TRBV18 and J is TRBJ1-2, with TRBD1 matching 7 bases. The CDR3 totals 15 residues. From germline, CDR1 is KGHSH and CDR2 LQKENI. V lost 3 bases and J lost 4; bases outside the gene matches: 8. The CDR3: CASSPQTGPTYGYTF. CDR3 DNA (partial): TGTGCCAGCTCACCCCAGACAGGGCCTACCTATGGC.

This clone has only a few counts. The read finishes 3 residues shy of the CDR3 end, and the germline J gene is used to complete it. The same CDR3 is also encoded by other DNA sequences in this sample. The J gene is TRBJ1-5, the V gene TRBV20-1, with TRBD1 as a possible D gene (5 bases). This CDR3 is built from 18 residues. Germline-derived CDR1 and CDR2 are DFQATT and SNEGSKA (reference sequence). Trimming stripped 3 bases from V and 0 bases from J, with 21 bases between. The CDR3 here is CSARGGPIGAYSNQPQHF. CDR3 DNA (partial): TGCAGTGCTAGGGGGGGACCGATCGGGGCTTATAGCAATCAGCCC.

There are many counts of this clone. Read coverage stops 3 residues before the CDR3 terminus; the germline J gene supplies the remainder. V gene TRBV12-3 or TRBV12-4 combines with J gene TRBJ2-3; 10 bases map to TRBD2. The CDR3 contains 16 residues. The covered CDR3 bases are TGTGCCAGCAGTTTTGCCGGACTAGCGGTCCTAGGGGCG. Translating it yields CASSFAGLAVLGA. From start to end, the CDR3 is CASSFAGLAVLGAQYF.

This clone has more than one count but fewer than ten. The CDR3 extends 3 residues past the end of the read, so its final part is completed from the germline J gene. This chain links TRBV19 with TRBJ1-5; TRBD1 matches 9 bases. The J segment lost 2 bases and the V segment lost 6 bases, leaving 8 bases of the junction unmatched. The CDR3 has 16 amino acids. Germline V gene lookup returns CDR1 LNHDA and CDR2 SQIVND (reference sequence). The sequenced CDR3 bases are TGTGCCAGTAGCCCCGGGACAGGGTTTGGCAATCAGCCC. It encodes CASSPGTGFGNQP. The whole CDR3 sequence reads CASSPGTGFGNQPQHF.

This clone has at least ten counts. The read ends 3 residues early relative to the CDR3; the germline J gene fills the gap. The gene calls are TRBV6-2 or TRBV6-3 and TRBJ2-1, with 11 bases aligning to TRBD2. Trimming at V came to 6 bases and at J to 6 bases, leaving 7 bases not matched to a gene. This CDR3 contains 15 residues. Germline CDR1 reads MNHEY; CDR2 reads SVGEGT. The CDR3 sequence is CASRPLTSGANEQFF. Partial CDR3 DNA: TGTGCCAGCAGACCCCTGACTAGCGGGGCCAATGAG.

The table lists this clone with many counts. Coverage ceases 3 residues before the CDR3 finishes, and the germline J gene fills in the end. The chain carries TRBV30 and TRBJ2-2, with D maybe TRBD1 (6 bases). Germline V CDR1 and CDR2: GTSNPN, SVGIG (reference sequence). The CDR3 consists of 16 residues. Trimming removed 6 bases from V and 7 bases from J, with 24 bases in between. CDR3 sequence: CACNIMRGGSGGELFF. The part of the CDR3 DNA that was read is TGTGCCTGCAACATAATGAGAGGGGGTTCGGGCGGGGAG.

This clone turned up a few times. The sequenced fragment ends 3 residues before the CDR3 boundary, so the rest is inferred from the germline J gene. The chain joins TRBV6-1 to TRBJ1-1, with TRBD1 as a possible D gene (5 bases). Trimming took 3 bases from V and 4 from J, leaving 12 bases between them. Germline CDR1 and CDR2: MNHNS and SASEGT. There are 14 residues in the CDR3. The CDR3 reads CASSEGGGGTEAFF. CDR3 bases read: TGTGCCAGCAGTGAGGGAGGCGGGGGCACTGAA.

This clone was seen ten or more times. The DNA ends 3 residues before the CDR3 does, and the rest of the CDR3 is filled in from the germline J gene. The V call is TRBV18, the J call TRBJ2-3, with 7 bases that match TRBD1. This CDR3 has 15 amino acids. Germline-derived CDR1 and CDR2 are KGHSH and LQKENI. V shed 6 bases, J shed 2 bases, and the junction held 8 bases outside the gene matches. The CDR3 is CASSPTGTNTDTQYF. The CDR3 bases that were read are TGTGCCAGCTCTCCGACAGGGACAAACACAGATACG.

This clone was counted at least ten times. The DNA ends 3 residues before the CDR3 does, and the rest of the CDR3 is filled in from the germline J gene. The chain links TRBV19 to TRBJ2-5, with 9 bases lining up with TRBD2. The CDR3 has 15 amino acids. Per the germline V gene, CDR1 is LNHDA and CDR2 is SQIVND (reference sequence). The V gene end was trimmed by 1 base and the J gene end by 1 base; junction bases not matched to a gene: 1. CDR3 sequence reads: CASSIGLAAQETQYF. The CDR3 bases that were read are TGTGCCAGTAGTATAGGACTAGCGGCCCAAGAGACC.

This clone was observed many times. The observed sequence ends 3 residues before the CDR3 terminus, with the missing tail filled in from the germline J gene. V usage is TRBV6-4 and J usage is TRBJ2-3; no clear D. V lost 4 bases to trimming and J lost 0 bases, with 8 bases between them. The CDR3 loop spans 14 amino acids. Germline V gene data show CDR1 as MRHNA and CDR2 as SNTAGT. The CDR3 protein is CASSGDGSTDTQYF. The CDR3 bases that were read are TGTGCCAGCAGTGGTGACGGGAGCACAGATACG.

This clone was counted at least ten times. Sequencing ends 3 residues short of the CDR3 end; the germline J gene provides the rest. V gene TRBV7-2 combines with J gene TRBJ2-1; D remains unclear. Trimming took 4 bases from V and 2 from J, leaving 6 bases between them. The CDR3 is 13 residues long. Per the germline V gene, CDR1 is SGHTA and CDR2 is FQGNSA. CDR3 bases read: TGTGCCAGCAGCTCAAACACCTACAATGAG. Its protein is CASSSNTYNE. The complete CDR3 protein is CASSSNTYNEQFF. The full variable domain, completed using reference TRBV7-2 and TRBJ2-1, is GAGVSQSPSNKVTEKGKDVELRCDPISGHTALYWYRQSLGQGLEFLIYFQGNSAPDKSGLPSDRFSAERTGGSVSTLTIQRTQQEDSAVYLCASSSNTYNEQFFGPGTRLTVL.

This clone was seen more than once but under ten times. The covered CDR3 bases are TGTGCCAGCAGTTATCTTGGGGCTAGCGGGGCCCATGAG. It is translated as CASSYLGASGAHE. The entire CDR3 protein is CASSYLGASGAHEQFF. The rearrangement joins TRBV2 to TRBJ2-1, with 9 positions matching TRBD2. The read falls 3 residues short of the CDR3 end, and the missing part is taken from the germline J gene. CDR1 and CDR2 from the germline V gene are SNHLY and FYNNEI. V lost 5 bases to trimming and J lost 8 bases; unmatched junction nucleotides: 13. CDR3 length: 16 amino acids.

This clone was counted ten times or more. The read ends 3 residues shy of where the CDR3 ends; the end is completed using the germline J gene. The rearrangement links TRBV20-1 to TRBJ2-2; D is perhaps TRBD1 (6 bases). The V end lost 2 bases, the J end lost 1 base, and 11 bases lay between the germline ends. Germline V gives CDR1 DFQATT, CDR2 SNEGSKA (reference sequence). The CDR3 spans 15 residues. This chain's CDR3 is CSARKQQGNTGELFF. The DNA read from the CDR3 is TGCAGTGCTAGAAAACAACAGGGGAACACCGGGGAG.

This clone was seen repeatedly, ten times or more. The CDR3 is cut off 3 residues early in the read; its end comes from the germline J gene. The chain is built from TRBV29-1 and TRBJ2-7, with D possibly being TRBD2 (5 bases). CDR1 and CDR2 (germline): SQVTM, ANQGSEA. With 6 bases removed from V and 4 bases from J, the gap between germline ends came to 10 bases. This CDR3 spans 11 amino acids. The chain's CDR3 is CSVQLGYEQYF. The CDR3 DNA, read in part, is TGCAGCGTCCAACTAGGTTACGAG.

This clone was found a few times. The missing CDR3 end, 3 residues past where the read stops, is filled in from the germline J gene. The chain couples TRBV20-1 to TRBJ2-7; unclear D gene. This CDR3 has 13 amino acids. In germline, CDR1 is DFQATT, CDR2 SNEGSKA (reference sequence). The V and J ends lost 6 bases and 2 bases respectively, with 14 bases between them. CDR3 in amino acids: CSAKGLSPYEQYF. Partial CDR3 DNA: TGCAGTGCCAAGGGCCTTAGTCCCTACGAG.

This clone was observed at least ten times. The read ends 3 residues early relative to the CDR3; the germline J gene fills the gap. This rearrangement joins TRBV7-8 to TRBJ2-1; TRBD2 aligns across 9 bases. Germline V gene data show CDR1 as SGHVS and CDR2 as FQNEAQ. This CDR3 has 15 residues. J lost 3 bases, V lost 7 bases, and 7 bases had no gene match. The CDR3 here is CASNEREAGYNEQFF. CDR3 DNA (partial): TGTGCCAGCAATGAGCGGGAGGCTGGCTACAATGAG.

This clone was seen only a few times. The sequenced fragment ends 3 residues before the CDR3 boundary, so the rest is inferred from the germline J gene. The chain uses TRBV2 and TRBJ2-1, with 9 nucleotides matching TRBD1. Germline V gene lookup returns CDR1 SNHLY and CDR2 FYNNEI. Trimming removed 5 bases from V and 4 bases from J; junction bases left unmatched: 6. The CDR3 contains 15 residues. The sequenced CDR3 bases are TGTGCCAGCAGTACCGGGACAGGGCTGTACAATGAG. Translating gives CASSTGTGLYNE. The CDR3 in its entirety is CASSTGTGLYNEQFF.

This clone occurred many times. The read terminates 3 residues ahead of where the CDR3 ends, so the germline J gene completes it. The chain carries TRBV7-2 and TRBJ1-1; D unresolved. The CDR3 consists of 15 residues. Trimming pared 1 base from V and 1 base from J, leaving 10 bases between. Looked up from germline, CDR1 is SGHTA and CDR2 is FQGNSA. Here the CDR3 reads CASSLVHNPNTEAFF. Incomplete CDR3 DNA: TGTGCCAGCAGCTTAGTCCACAACCCGAACACTGAA. Complete variable domain (other parts from reference TRBV7-2 and TRBJ1-1): GAGVSQSPSNKVTEKGKDVELRCDPISGHTALYWYRQSLGQGLEFLIYFQGNSAPDKSGLPSDRFSAERTGGSVSTLTIQRTQQEDSAVYLCASSLVHNPNTEAFFGQGTRLTVV.

This clone occurred many times. The DNA ends 3 residues before the CDR3 does, and the rest of the CDR3 is filled in from the germline J gene. The chain uses TRBV20-1 and TRBJ2-6, with no clear D. Trimming shortened V by 3 bases and J by 1 base, and 13 bases separated the two germline ends. CDR1 is DFQATT, CDR2 SNEGSKA, per germline (reference sequence). The CDR3 is 16 amino acids. Here the CDR3 reads CSASHDIWSGANVLTF. The sequenced part of the CDR3 DNA is TGCAGTGCTAGCCACGACATCTGGTCTGGGGCCAACGTC.

In its sample, this clone was seen many times. From the germline J gene comes the end of the CDR3, since the read stops 3 residues before it. The chain uses TRBV4-1 and TRBJ1-4, with D tentatively TRBD1 (5 bases). CDR1 and CDR2 from the germline V gene are MGHRA and YSYEKL. This CDR3 is 14 amino acids long. Trimming cost V 2 bases and J 8 bases, with 12 bases left between them. The CDR3 protein is CASSQRRGREKLFF. Incomplete CDR3 DNA: TGCGCCAGCAGCCAAAGGAGGGGTCGGGAAAAA.

As for this clone: The CDR3 end falls 3 residues outside the read, so it is completed with the germline J gene. J is TRBJ2-5 and V is TRBV5-4; the D gene is possibly TRBD2 (5 bases). V dropped 1 base and J dropped 3 bases, with 10 bases sitting between them. Germline CDR1 SGHNT, CDR2 YYREEE (reference sequence). The CDR3 has 14 residues. The part of the CDR3 DNA that was read is TGTGCCAGCAGCTTGAGTACTAGGGAAGAGACC. It specifies CASSLSTREET. The entire CDR3 protein reads CASSLSTREETQYF.

This clone was observed at least ten times. The missing CDR3 end, 3 residues past where the read stops, is filled in from the germline J gene. The same CDR3 can be traced to other DNA sequences in this sample. The chain is built from TRBV20-1 and TRBJ2-7; 7 nucleotides align to TRBD1. CDR3 length: 14 residues. J gave up 4 bases and V 3 bases, and 9 bases lay outside the gene matches. CDR1 and CDR2 (germline): DFQATT, SNEGSKA (reference sequence). The CDR3 reads CSASLTGRLYEQYF. CDR3 DNA (partial): TGCAGTGCTAGTCTGACAGGGCGGCTTTACGAG.

Details on this clone: With the read ending 3 residues before the CDR3 end, the germline J gene is used to fill in that end. The V gene is TRBV5-1, the J gene TRBJ1-4; maybe TRBD1 (5 bases). The V gene lost 4 bases and the J gene lost 7 bases, with 20 bases spanning the gap. The CDR3 loop spans 16 amino acids. From germline, CDR1 is SGHRS and CDR2 YFSETQ. Partial CDR3 DNA: TGCGCCAGCAGCCCATCGGCAACCAGGGTCCGTGAAAAA. Translating it yields CASSPSATRVREK. The CDR3 as a whole reads CASSPSATRVREKLFF.